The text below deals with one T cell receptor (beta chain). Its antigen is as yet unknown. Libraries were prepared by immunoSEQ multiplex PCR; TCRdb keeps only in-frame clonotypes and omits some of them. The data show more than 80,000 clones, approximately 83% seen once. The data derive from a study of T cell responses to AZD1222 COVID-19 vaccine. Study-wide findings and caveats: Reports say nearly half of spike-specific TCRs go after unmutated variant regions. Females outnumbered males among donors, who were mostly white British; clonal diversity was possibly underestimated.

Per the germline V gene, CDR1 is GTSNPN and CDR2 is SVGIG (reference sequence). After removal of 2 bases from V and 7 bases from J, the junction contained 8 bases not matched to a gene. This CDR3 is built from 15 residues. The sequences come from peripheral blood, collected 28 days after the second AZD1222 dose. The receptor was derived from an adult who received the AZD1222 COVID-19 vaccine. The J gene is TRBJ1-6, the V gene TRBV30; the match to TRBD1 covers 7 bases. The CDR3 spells CAWSYNQGVNSPLHF. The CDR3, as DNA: TGTGCCTGGAGTTATAATCAGGGGGTGAATTCACCCCTCCACTTT.